One sample yielded the 15 T cell receptor beta chains listed below, sequenced in a study of Ad26.COV2.S vaccination and SARS-CoV-2 variants. Treatment: approximately 18 received Ad26.COV2.S at low or high dose, single or two shots; roughly five received placebo; per-sample allocation not given. Day 63 following the first vaccine or placebo injection was when the samples were taken. Method: immunoSEQ multiplex PCR; TCRdb's copy keeps in-frame clones and lacks some. This repertoire shows more than 300,000 clones, about 88% found once; its top ten account for roughly 6%. The source material was peripheral blood, sampled in a trial of Ad26.COV2.S vaccine versus placebo. These receptor sequences come from a person aged 18-60 years who received the Ad26.COV2.S COVID-19 vaccine or a placebo.

The V and J genes are TRBV7-2 and TRBJ2-7; 11 bases align to TRBD2. Germline loops: CDR1 SGHTA, CDR2 FQGNSA. The junction had 2 bases not matched to a gene; V was cut back by 4 bases and J by 3 bases. This CDR3 spans 14 amino acids. DNA for the CDR3: TGTGCCAGCAGCTCGACTAGCGGGAACTACGAGCAGTACTTC. Its translation: CASSSTSGNYEQYF.

The chain employs TRBV4-3 and TRBJ1-2; D not certain. Trimming took 3 bases from V and 7 from J, leaving 24 bases between them. CDR3 length equals 17 residues. Germline lookup yields CDR1 LGHNA and CDR2 YSLEER. The CDR3 DNA sequence: TGCGCCAGCAGCCAGGACCCCGGGCCCCCGATCCTACTTGGCTACACCTTC. This encodes CASSQDPGPPILLGYTF.

Comments on this clone: Other DNA sequences in the same sample also yield this CDR3. The gene calls are TRBV7-3 and TRBJ1-5; D unclear. Germline V gene lookup returns CDR1 SGHTA and CDR2 FQGTGA. The ends were cut back, 3 bases at V and 0 bases at J, with 3 bases in the middle. The CDR3 has 13 amino acids. The CDR3, as DNA: TGTGCCAGCAGCTTGAATAGCAATCAGCCCCAGCATTTT. This translates into CASSLNSNQPQHF.

The chain recombines TRBV7-6 with TRBJ1-3; maybe TRBD1 (6 bases). Trimming took 5 bases from V and 0 from J, leaving 14 bases between them. Germline-derived CDR1 and CDR2 are SGHVS and FNYEAQ. The length of the CDR3 is 16 residues. DNA of the CDR3: TGTGCCAGCAGCCACCTACAGGGAATCTCTGGAAACACCATATATTTT. Its protein product is CASSHLQGISGNTIYF.

Here the CDR3 reads CASSRQGSQPQHF. In DNA, the CDR3 is TGTGCCAGCAGCCGTCAGGGGTCTCAGCCCCAGCATTTT. V is TRBV7-2 and J is TRBJ1-5, with D possibly being TRBD1 (6 bases). The CDR3 totals 13 residues. Trimming took off 5 bases at V and 6 bases at J, with 11 bases between the two ends. Germline-derived CDR1 and CDR2 are SGHTA and FQGNSA.

V and J are TRBV3-1 (or the pseudogene TRBV3-2) and TRBJ1-2, with a possible D match to TRBD1 (6 bases). This CDR3 comprises 16 residues. The germline V gene encodes CDR1 LGHDT and CDR2 YNNKEL (reference sequence). V shed 2 bases and J shed 4 bases, with 17 bases lying between them. The DNA of the CDR3 is TGTGCCAGCAGCCAACCCCCAGGAGGGGGAGGCTATGGCTACACCTTC. The encoded protein is CASSQPPGGGGYGYTF.

CDR3 sequence (DNA): TGTGCCAGCAGCTTCGGGGACCCCTACGAGCAGTACTTC. This gives the protein CASSFGDPYEQYF. The chain recombines TRBV5-6 with TRBJ2-7; D may correspond to TRBD1 or TRBD2 (5 bases each). This CDR3 has 13 residues. V was cut by 2 bases and J by 2 bases, with 8 bases left in between. The germline gives CDR1 SGHDT, CDR2 YYEEEE. The whole variable domain, filled in from reference TRBV5-6 and TRBJ2-7, reads DAGVTQSPTHLIKTRGQQVTLRCSPKSGHDTVSWYQQALGQGPQFIFQYYEEEERQRGNFPDRFSGHQFPNYSSELNVNALLLGDSALYLCASSFGDPYEQYFGPGTRLTVT.

This rearrangement joins TRBV29-1 to TRBJ2-1; D is perhaps TRBD1 (5 bases). Germline CDR1 and CDR2: SQVTM and ANQGSEA. The CDR3 covers 12 residues. Trimming removed 2 bases from V and 10 bases from J, with 12 bases in between. The CDR3 reads CSVEKGAAEQFF. The CDR3 nucleotides are TGCAGCGTTGAAAAAGGGGCCGCCGAGCAGTTCTTC.

J is TRBJ2-6 and V is TRBV7-9, with a possible D match to TRBD2 (6 bases). This CDR3 region has 16 residues. Between the trimmed V and J ends, which lost 0 bases and 4 bases, there was a span of 10 bases. Germline assignment: CDR1 SEHNR and CDR2 FQNEAQ (reference sequence). CDR3 bases: TGTGCCAGCAGCTTAGCGCGGGGCTACGGGGCCAACGTCCTGACTTTC. Translating it yields CASSLARGYGANVLTF. The full variable domain, completed using reference TRBV7-9 and TRBJ2-6, is DTGVSQNPRHKITKRGQNVTFRCDPISEHNRLYWYRQTLGQGPEFLTYFQNEAQLEKSRLLSDRFSAERPKGSFSTLEIQRTEQGDSAMYLCASSLARGYGANVLTFGAGSRLTVL.

The chain is built from TRBV5-1 and TRBJ2-7; 9 bases align to TRBD2. The V segment lost 1 base and the J segment 2 bases; nucleotides outside the gene matches: 4. Germline V lookup: CDR1 SGHRS, CDR2 YFSETQ. This CDR3 comprises 15 residues. CDR3 nucleotides: TGCGCCAGCAGCTTGCTTAGCGGGAGTACCTACGAGCAGTACTTC. Amino acids: CASSLLSGSTYEQYF.

This clone was seen only once. This chain joins TRBV7-3 and TRBJ2-2; a possible D gene is TRBD2 (5 bases). Germline CDR1 reads SGHTA; CDR2 reads FQGTGA. The CDR3 runs to 13 residues. V lost 4 bases, J lost 4 bases, and 7 bases lay in between. The CDR3 loop is CASSSTSTGELFF. For the CDR3, the DNA is TGTGCCAGCAGCTCCACTAGCACCGGGGAGCTGTTTTTT.

In regard to this clone: The junction does not match germline at one end; this may be a read error. This chain uses TRBV10-1 with TRBJ2-2, with 8 bases fitting TRBD2. The CDR3 length is 14 residues. Germline CDR1 reads WNHNN; CDR2 reads SYGVQD (reference sequence). The CDR3 protein is CASSDREGHRGAVF. Here the CDR3 DNA reads TGCGCCAGCAGTGACCGGGAGGGCCACCGGGGAGCTGTTTTT.

V is TRBV19 and J is TRBJ2-1, with TRBD1 as a possible D gene (5 bases). Trimming shortened V by 4 bases and J by 10 bases, and 11 bases separated the two germline ends. This CDR3 is built from 12 residues. Germline CDR1 is LNHDA and CDR2 is SQIVND (reference sequence). CDR3 sequence (DNA): TGTGCCAGTAGTAACCTGGGGCGCGAGCAGTTCTTC. This gives the protein CASSNLGREQFF.

The sample holds one count of this clone. V gene TRBV6-1 combines with J gene TRBJ1-5; D gene unclear. The CDR3 has 14 amino acids. CDR1 is MNHNS and CDR2 is SASEGT in the germline V gene. Trimming removed 2 bases from V and 0 bases from J, with 5 bases in between. CDR3 sequence (DNA): TGTGCCAGCAGTGAAACGTATAGCAATCAGCCCCAGCATTTT. It yields the protein CASSETYSNQPQHF.

The rearrangement joins TRBV9 to TRBJ1-4; D perhaps matches TRBD1 (5 bases). V shed 3 bases and J shed 8 bases, with 17 bases lying between them. Germline V gene lookup returns CDR1 SGDLS and CDR2 YYNGEE. The CDR3 covers 15 residues. CDR3 in DNA: TGTGCCAGCAGCGCCCAGGGCGAGGAATTCGAAAAACTGTTTTTT. Translation gives CASSAQGEEFEKLFF.